Here is one TCR beta chain with its context. These data originate in a study of blood T cell repertoires in COVID-19. Study-wide context: From T cells, B-cell-depleted T cells, or PBMCs came the material, which was cDNA or gDNA.

Measured with immunoSEQ multiplex PCR; TCRdb has only the in-frame clones, and not every one. Here the sample spans about 330,000 clones, over 80% being singletons. Enrollment of patients from Seattle took place during active infection, with longitudinal follow-up. Trimming stripped 1 base from V and 7 bases from J, with 11 bases between. The CDR3 runs to 13 residues. The V gene's germline CDR1 is LGHNA and CDR2 YSLEER. The sequenced sample was peripheral blood. This chain connects TRBV4-3 to TRBJ2-7; tentatively, D is TRBD1 (6 bases). The TCR was taken from a man aged 25-45 years with COVID-19, enrolled during active disease. The CDR3 region has the DNA TGCGCCAGCAGCCAAGGGCAAGGGGGAGAGCAGTACTTC. Its translation: CASSQGQGGEQYF.